A selection of T cell receptor beta chains follows, all from one sample in a study of CD8 T cells in ankylosing spondylitis. TCRdb reprocessed the 5' RACE reads with MiXCR, giving one entry per CDR3 protein. The table records some 130,000 distinct CDR3 sequences, about a tenth of them present only once. Material: blood, either unsorted or a sorted T cell fraction (not recorded which). The receptors originated from a male donor with ankylosing spondylitis or in good health (not recorded which). Each CDR3 is given with its conserved first and last residue. D genes are given only for firm matches. Where a row states a size, it is once, few, many or the class of an expanded clone; other rows omit it.

abundance	v_gene	d_gene	j_gene	CDR3aa	CDR3nt
.	TRBV20-1	.	TRBJ1-1	CSARHRFAGQMNTEAFF	TGCAGTGCTAGGCATCGTTTCGCGGGGCAGATGAACACTGAAGCTTTCTTT
.	TRBV5-1	TRBD2	TRBJ2-3	CASSPGLAGRGRTQYF	TGCGCCAGCAGCCCGGGACTAGCGGGAAGAGGCCGTACGCAGTATTTT
many	TRBV7-6	TRBD1	TRBJ2-2	CASSLGMIRQGGTGELFF	TGTGCCAGCAGCTTAGGCATGATCCGACAGGGTGGCACCGGGGAGCTGTTTTTT
many	TRBV25-1	.	TRBJ2-3	CASSQQGLDTQYF	TGTGCCAGCAGTCAACAGGGATTAGATACGCAGTATTTT
many	TRBV20-1	.	TRBJ2-7	CSASRGSYEQYF	TGCAGTGCTAGCAGGGGCTCCTACGAGCAGTACTTC
.	TRBV5-1	TRBD2	TRBJ2-7	CASSLAGGGVYEQYF	TGCGCCAGCAGCTTGGCCGGTGGGGGGGTCTACGAGCAGTACTTC
many	TRBV6-5	.	TRBJ2-1	CASSSGLVSYNEQFF	TGTGCCAGCAGTTCTGGACTGGTCTCCTACAATGAGCAGTTCTTC
.	TRBV4-2	.	TRBJ2-3	CASSQEGQRTDTQYF	TGTGCCAGCAGCCAAGAAGGCCAAAGGACAGATACGCAGTATTTT
many	TRBV7-9	.	TRBJ1-2	CASSVNLEGRFGYTF	TGTGCCAGCAGCGTCAACTTAGAAGGGCGATTTGGCTACACCTTC
many	TRBV10-3	.	TRBJ2-5	CAISSGQETQYF	TGTGCCATCAGTTCCGGCCAAGAGACCCAGTACTTC
few	TRBV7-2	.	TRBJ2-1	CASSLVGGGYRDEQFF	TGTGCCAGCAGCTTAGTAGGAGGGGGATATAGGGATGAGCAGTTCTTC
many	TRBV9	.	TRBJ2-7	CASSLRDHEQYF	TGTGCCAGCAGCCTCAGGGACCACGAGCAGTACTTC
few	TRBV3-1	TRBD1	TRBJ1-2	CASSHGDRGYGYTF	TGTGCCAGCAGCCATGGGGACAGGGGGTATGGCTACACCTTC
.	TRBV5-1	TRBD2	TRBJ2-2	CASSSTSGRAGELFF	TGCGCCAGCAGCTCCACTAGCGGGAGGGCCGGGGAGCTGTTTTTT
many	TRBV15	TRBD2	TRBJ2-7	CATSSILGTSGDYEQYF	TGTGCCACCAGCAGCATTTTAGGGACTAGCGGGGACTACGAGCAGTACTTC
few	TRBV27	.	TRBJ2-2	CASRYSGELFF	TGTGCCAGCCGTTATAGCGGGGAGCTGTTTTTT
many	TRBV29-1	TRBD2	TRBJ2-5	CSVDYARAGVETQYF	TGCAGCGTTGATTATGCGCGTGCGGGAGTTGAGACCCAGTACTTC
many	TRBV5-1	.	TRBJ2-2	CASSLIPGELFF	TGCGCCAGCAGCTTGATCCCCGGGGAGCTGTTTTTT
many	TRBV9	TRBD1	TRBJ1-2	CASSVQGAYGYTF	TGTGCCAGCAGCGTACAGGGGGCCTATGGCTACACCTTC
many	TRBV7-7	.	TRBJ2-5	CASSLAVGGVETQYF	TGTGCCAGCAGCTTAGCGGTGGGGGGAGTGGAGACCCAGTACTTC
many	TRBV6-5	TRBD2	TRBJ2-7	CASSWVGLAGEQYF	TGTGCCAGCAGTTGGGTGGGACTAGCGGGCGAGCAGTACTTC
many	TRBV7-2	.	TRBJ2-1	CASSLVSMRNEQFF	TGTGCCAGCAGCTTAGTTTCGATGAGGAATGAGCAGTTCTTC
many	TRBV12-3/TRBV12-4	.	TRBJ2-5	CASSTRTGTETQYF	TGTGCCAGCAGTACTAGGACGGGGACAGAGACCCAGTACTTC
many	TRBV9	TRBD1	TRBJ2-7	CASSTTGESYEQYF	TGTGCCAGCAGCACAACAGGGGAATCCTACGAGCAGTACTTC
many	TRBV15	.	TRBJ2-7	CATSRVAGAYEQYF	TGTGCCACCAGCAGAGTGGCAGGGGCCTACGAGCAGTACTTC
.	TRBV5-1	.	TRBJ1-5	CASREGPSNQPQHF	TGCGCCAGCAGAGAGGGACCGAGCAATCAGCCCCAGCATTTT
few	TRBV13	.	TRBJ2-7	CASSLGPTGAVEQYF	TGTGCCAGCAGCTTAGGCCCGACGGGAGCGGTCGAGCAGTACTTC
.	TRBV27	TRBD2	TRBJ2-3	CASSPWTSGSDTQYF	TGTGCCAGCAGTCCGTGGACTAGCGGTTCAGATACGCAGTATTTT
many	TRBV20-1	.	TRBJ2-1	CSASPPGGASQFF	TGCAGTGCTAGCCCCCCTGGCGGCGCGTCACAGTTCTTC
.	TRBV4-3	TRBD2	TRBJ2-3	CASSQSSGRVSTDTQYF	TGCGCCAGCAGCCAAAGTAGCGGGAGGGTTAGCACAGATACGCAGTATTTT
many	TRBV12-3/TRBV12-4	TRBD1	TRBJ2-3	CASSLSWDRVEFTQYF	TGTGCCAGCAGTTTAAGTTGGGACAGGGTGGAATTTACGCAGTATTTT
many	TRBV27	.	TRBJ2-1	CASSTTARGPSNEQFF	TGTGCCAGCAGTACCACAGCACGGGGCCCTTCCAATGAGCAGTTCTTC
many	TRBV7-2	.	TRBJ2-1	CASSLIRGYNEQFF	TGTGCCAGCAGCTTAATCCGGGGCTACAATGAGCAGTTCTTC
.	TRBV5-8	TRBD1	TRBJ2-1	CASSLWEQGMNEQFF	TGTGCCAGCAGCTTGTGGGAACAGGGGATGAATGAGCAGTTCTTC
few	TRBV5-1	.	TRBJ2-5	CASSFQRLGEETQYF	TGCGCCAGCAGCTTCCAACGACTGGGTGAAGAGACCCAGTACTTC
.	TRBV20-1	TRBD2	TRBJ2-1	CSAEGSGRAFF	TGCAGTGCCGAGGGTAGCGGGAGGGCGTTCTTC
few	TRBV6-1	TRBD2	TRBJ2-7	CASSEGTRSAQYF	TGTGCCAGCAGTGAAGGGACTAGATCGGCGCAGTACTTC
.	TRBV12-3/TRBV12-4	.	TRBJ2-1	CGSSYGTGNEQFF	TGTGGCAGCAGTTACGGGACGGGCAATGAGCAGTTCTTC
many	TRBV24-1	.	TRBJ2-2	CATSGNSGFTGELFF	TGTGCCACCAGTGGAAATAGCGGCTTCACCGGGGAGCTGTTTTTT
.	TRBV20-1	.	TRBJ1-5	CSARTGNQPQHF	TGCAGTGCTAGGACAGGCAATCAGCCCCAGCATTTT
many	TRBV3-1	.	TRBJ2-1	CASSQTANEQFF	TGTGCCAGCAGCCAGACCGCCAATGAGCAGTTCTTC
many	TRBV28	TRBD2	TRBJ2-3	CASSASGGAPDTQYF	TGTGCCAGCAGTGCCAGCGGGGGGGCCCCAGATACGCAGTATTTT
many	TRBV27	TRBD1	TRBJ2-5	CASSPIYSRGQETQYF	TGTGCCAGCAGCCCAATCTACTCCAGGGGGCAGGAGACCCAGTACTTC